The clone carrying this T cell receptor (beta chain) was recorded a few times. Its antigen remains unidentified. Trimming took 0 bases from V and 0 from J, leaving 10 bases between them. Germline CDR1 and CDR2: SGHNT and YYREEE (reference sequence). CDR3 length equals 15 residues. The data were obtained in a study of cytomegalovirus exposure and HLA in healthy donors. Overall study: It was reported in a later analysis that the same platform had been used for the 120 or so validation repertoires as for the approximately 670 first-cohort repertoires. Regarding the study as a whole: Confirmation in vitro established that three CMV-associated chains were specific for CMV antigens. Most TCR sequences showed up rarely, but some public TCRs showed up in many donors.

Some clones are missing from TCRdb's copy, which holds only in-frame ones; the method was immunoSEQ multiplex PCR. Among fewer than 60,000 clones listed, approximately 92% were seen once. The sample was PBMCs. The chain couples TRBV5-4 to TRBJ2-7; D not certain. The TCR comes from a woman between 18 and 29 years old in good health and CMV-seronegative. CDR3 sequence reads: CASSLGRVSSYEQYF. Here the CDR3 DNA reads TGTGCCAGCAGCTTGGGTCGGGTGAGCTCCTACGAGCAGTACTTC. The complete variable domain, with remaining parts taken from reference TRBV5-4 and TRBJ2-7, reads ETGVTQSPTHLIKTRGQQVTLRCSSQSGHNTVSWYQQALGQGPQFIFQYYREEENGRGNFPPRFSGLQFPNYSSELNVNALELDDSALYLCASSLGRVSSYEQYFGPGTRLTVT.